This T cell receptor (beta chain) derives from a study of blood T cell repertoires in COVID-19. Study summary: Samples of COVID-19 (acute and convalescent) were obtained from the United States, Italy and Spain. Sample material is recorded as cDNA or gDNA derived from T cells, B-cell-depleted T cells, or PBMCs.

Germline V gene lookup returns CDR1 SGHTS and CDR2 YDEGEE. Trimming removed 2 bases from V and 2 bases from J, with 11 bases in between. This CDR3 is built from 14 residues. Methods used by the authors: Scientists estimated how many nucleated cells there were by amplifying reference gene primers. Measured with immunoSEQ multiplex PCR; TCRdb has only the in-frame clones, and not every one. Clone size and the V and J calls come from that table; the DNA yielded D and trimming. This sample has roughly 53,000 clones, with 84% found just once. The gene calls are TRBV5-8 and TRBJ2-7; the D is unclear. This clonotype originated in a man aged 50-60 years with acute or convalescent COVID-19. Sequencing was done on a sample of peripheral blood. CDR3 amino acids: CASSFLTETYEQYF. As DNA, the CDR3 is TGTGCCAGCAGCTTCCTCACAGAAACCTACGAGCAGTACTTC.